Below, 29 T cell receptor beta chains from the same sample are listed, as sequenced in a study of blood T cell repertoires in COVID-19. Profiling relied on immunoSEQ multiplex PCR, and the TCRdb table lists in-frame clones only, not all of them. The sample has about 160,000 clones; about 90% are singletons. The sample was peripheral blood. The receptors shown here come from a man younger than 40 with COVID-19, enrolled during active disease.

The chain couples TRBV29-1 to TRBJ2-3, with D maybe TRBD1 (5 bases). The V end was cut by 3 bases, the J end by 8 bases, with 21 bases between. Germline CDR1 SQVTM, CDR2 ANQGSEA. The CDR3 is 15 amino acids. The CDR3: CSVETEKGHIITQYF. Here the CDR3 DNA reads TGCAGCGTTGAGACAGAAAAAGGGCACATTATTACGCAGTATTTT.

The chain joins TRBV27 to TRBJ2-1, with D perhaps TRBD2 (5 bases). The CDR3 totals 15 residues. V was cut by 3 bases and J by 4 bases, with 13 bases left in between. CDR1 and CDR2 (germline): MNHEY, SMNVEV (reference sequence). The CDR3 here is CASSLEVGSYNEQFF. As DNA, the CDR3 is TGTGCCAGCAGTTTGGAGGTCGGCAGTTACAATGAGCAGTTCTTC.

This clone has just one count. The J gene is TRBJ1-2, the V gene TRBV18, with 12 bases identical to TRBD1. This CDR3 is built from 17 residues. V lost 2 bases and J lost 5; bases outside the gene matches: 9. Germline CDR1 is KGHSH and CDR2 is LQKENI. The CDR3 sequence: CASSPRGQGAFRYGYTF. The CDR3 coding sequence is TGTGCCAGCTCACCAAGGGGACAGGGGGCATTCAGGTATGGCTACACCTTC. Together with reference TRBV18 and TRBJ1-2, the CDR3 gives the full variable domain: NAGVMQNPRHLVRRRGQEARLRCSPMKGHSHVYWYRQLPEEGLKFMVYLQKENIIDESGMPKERFSAEFPKEGPSILRIQQVVRGDSAAYFCASSPRGQGAFRYGYTFGSGTRLTVV.

The chain carries TRBV29-1 and TRBJ2-1; no reliable D call. Per germline, CDR1 SQVTM and CDR2 ANQGSEA. The V end lost 2 bases, the J end lost 1 base, and 12 bases lay between the germline ends. This CDR3 spans 15 amino acids. The CDR3 is CSVELPVLSYNEQFF. The CDR3 DNA reads TGCAGCGTTGAACTCCCCGTCCTTTCCTACAATGAGCAGTTCTTC.

The V gene is TRBV27, the J gene TRBJ2-3, with no clear D. Trimming stripped 4 bases from V and 4 bases from J, with 15 bases between. Germline CDR1 and CDR2: MNHEY and SMNVEV (reference sequence). The CDR3 contains 15 residues. The CDR3 is CASSYRHSGPDTQYF. The CDR3 DNA reads as TGTGCCAGCAGTTATAGACACTCCGGCCCAGATACGCAGTATTTT.

The gene calls are TRBV18 and TRBJ2-7; 7 nucleotides align to TRBD2. This CDR3 spans 15 amino acids. Trimming at V came to 1 base and at J to 4 bases, leaving 7 bases not matched to a gene. Per germline, CDR1 KGHSH and CDR2 LQKENI. CDR3 in DNA: TGTGCCAGCTCACCACAACCCAGGACTAGTTACGAGCAGTACTTC. Its protein is CASSPQPRTSYEQYF.

The gene calls are TRBV3-1 (or the pseudogene TRBV3-2) and TRBJ2-2, with 7 bases aligning to TRBD2. The CDR3 covers 17 residues. With V trimmed by 3 bases and J by 2 bases, 9 bases remained unmatched. Germline CDR1 is LGHDT and CDR2 is YNNKEL (reference sequence). CDR3 loop: CASSQGGGLDNTGELFF. The CDR3 bases are TGTGCCAGCAGCCAGGGCGGTGGACTAGATAACACCGGGGAGCTGTTTTTT.

V gene TRBV19 combines with J gene TRBJ2-5; 9 bases are shared with TRBD1. Trimming removed 5 bases from V and 4 bases from J; junction bases left unmatched: 5. CDR1 and CDR2 (germline): LNHDA, SQIVND (reference sequence). The CDR3 has 14 residues. The CDR3 loop reads CASSSTGGIETQYF. DNA of the CDR3: TGTGCCAGTAGTTCAACAGGGGGCATAGAGACCCAGTACTTC.

CDR3 nucleotides: TGTGCCAGTAGCTCTACCTCCTACAATGAGCAGTTCTTC. It translates to CASSSTSYNEQFF. The V and J genes are TRBV19 and TRBJ2-1; D is undetermined. Germline V gene data show CDR1 as LNHDA and CDR2 as SQIVND (reference sequence). V was shortened by 6 bases and J by 0 bases, with 6 bases between the two germline ends. The CDR3 runs to 13 residues.

This clone was picked up a small number of times. This sequence joins TRBV9 and TRBJ2-1; weak D call: TRBD1 (5 bases). CDR3 length: 15 amino acids. V was trimmed by 4 bases and J by 0 bases, leaving 11 bases between them. Looked up from germline, CDR1 is SGDLS and CDR2 is YYNGEE. In DNA, the CDR3 is TGTGCCAGCAGCTCACAGGTAAACTCCTACAATGAGCAGTTCTTC. It encodes CASSSQVNSYNEQFF.

The chain is built from TRBV10-3 and TRBJ1-1; the D is unclear. The germline CDR1 and CDR2 sequences are ENHRY and SYGVKD. The germline V and J ends were trimmed by 4 bases and 3 bases, with 9 bases remaining between them. The CDR3 has 13 amino acids. In DNA form, the CDR3 reads TGTGCCATCAGTGGCACAGTAGACACTGAAGCTTTCTTT. Protein: CAISGTVDTEAFF.

The chain carries TRBV18 and TRBJ1-1; no reliable D call. The CDR3 loop spans 15 amino acids. CDR1 is KGHSH, CDR2 LQKENI, per germline. V was cut by 2 bases and J by 1 base, with 11 bases left in between. CDR3 coding DNA: TGTGCCAGCTCACCATTACAGTTCCCGAACACTGAAGCTTTCTTT. It translates to CASSPLQFPNTEAFF.

The chain is built from TRBV24-1 and TRBJ1-5; 7 nucleotides agree with TRBD1. V gave up 9 bases and J gave up 3 bases; unmatched junction bases: 10. The CDR3 has 15 residues. The germline CDR1 and CDR2 sequences are KGHDR and SFDVKD. The CDR3, as DNA: TGTGCCACCGGAGGGGGCTCAGGGTACAATCAGCCCCAGCATTTT. This codes for CATGGGSGYNQPQHF.

The CDR3 nucleotides read TGTGCCAGTAGTATTCATGGTAGCGGGGTTTACAATGAGCAGTTCTTC. This encodes CASSIHGSGVYNEQFF. This sequence joins TRBV19 and TRBJ2-1, with TRBD2 matching over 8 bases. This CDR3 is built from 16 residues. V lost 3 bases, J lost 4 bases, and 8 bases stayed unmatched. Germline values: CDR1 LNHDA, CDR2 SQIVND (reference sequence).

The rearrangement joins TRBV12-3 or TRBV12-4 to TRBJ1-2; D gene unclear. Trimming left V 5 bases short and J 1 base short, with 8 bases between. The CDR3 consists of 13 residues. The CDR3 DNA is TGTGCCAGCAGTCACAGCATTAACTATGGCTACACCTTC. This translates into CASSHSINYGYTF.

V gene TRBV10-2 combines with J gene TRBJ1-1; the D is unclear. The CDR3 length is 14 residues. V lost 1 base, J lost 1 base, and 7 bases lay in between. The germline V gene encodes CDR1 WSHSY and CDR2 SAAADI. CDR3 region: CASSELRENTEAFF. The CDR3, as DNA: TGCGCCAGCAGTGAGTTGAGAGAGAACACTGAAGCTTTCTTT.

The chain links TRBV7-2 to TRBJ2-1; 8 positions match TRBD1. There are 15 residues in the CDR3. The germline V gene encodes CDR1 SGHTA and CDR2 FQGNSA. Losses at the gene ends were 5 bases for V and 5 bases for J; bases not matched to a gene: 8. The CDR3 DNA is TGTGCCAGCAGCCTTGACAGGGGCCGGGACAATGAGCAGTTCTTC. It specifies CASSLDRGRDNEQFF.

The CDR3 nucleotides read TGTGCCAGCAGCTTTAAGCCCCAAGCCACTGAAGCTTTCTTT. It translates to CASSFKPQATEAFF. The rearrangement uses TRBV7-8 and TRBJ1-1, with D unresolved. This CDR3 spans 14 amino acids. Trimming took 3 bases from V and 4 from J, leaving 12 bases between them. The V gene's germline CDR1 is SGHVS and CDR2 FQNEAQ.

This chain uses TRBV7-2 with TRBJ1-2, with D hard to call. This CDR3 region has 14 residues. Germline V gives CDR1 SGHTA, CDR2 FQGNSA. V gave up 4 bases and J gave up 10 bases, with 19 bases separating them. CDR3 sequence reads: CASSSLSGLGSYTF. The CDR3 nucleotides read TGTGCCAGCAGCTCCCTCAGCGGACTAGGGTCCTACACCTTC.

This chain uses TRBV6-5 with TRBJ1-2; D gene ambiguous. The germline CDR1 and CDR2 sequences are MNHEY and SVGAGI. This CDR3 spans 12 amino acids. Trimming left V 8 bases short and J 5 bases short, with 12 bases between. CDR3 region: CASAAATYGYTF. The CDR3 coding sequence is TGTGCCAGCGCTGCAGCGACTTATGGCTACACCTTC.

The chain combines TRBV2 with TRBJ1-5; D is possibly TRBD1 (5 bases). The V and J ends lost 0 bases and 7 bases respectively, with 16 bases between them. The CDR3 length is 16 residues. Looked up from germline, CDR1 is SNHLY and CDR2 is FYNNEI. This CDR3 is CASSEAATQGGQPQHF. The CDR3 coding sequence is TGTGCCAGCAGTGAAGCGGCTACCCAGGGAGGACAGCCCCAGCATTTT.

The gene calls are TRBV7-2 and TRBJ1-5, with D maybe TRBD1 (6 bases). This CDR3 has 19 amino acids. V was pared by 5 bases and J by 4 bases, with 27 bases between. Germline-derived CDR1 and CDR2 are SGHTA and FQGNSA. DNA for the CDR3: TGTGCCAGCAGCCCCCGGGCGACAGGAAGATCACATTCGAATCAGCCCCAGCATTTT. This encodes CASSPRATGRSHSNQPQHF. Together with reference TRBV7-2 and TRBJ1-5, the CDR3 gives the full variable domain: GAGVSQSPSNKVTEKGKDVELRCDPISGHTALYWYRQSLGQGLEFLIYFQGNSAPDKSGLPSDRFSAERTGGSVSTLTIQRTQQEDSAVYLCASSPRATGRSHSNQPQHFGDGTRLSIL.

This chain links TRBV3-1 (or the pseudogene TRBV3-2) with TRBJ2-3; TRBD1 is a possible D gene (5 bases). Germline V gives CDR1 LGHDT, CDR2 YNNKEL (reference sequence). V was pared by 5 bases and J by 4 bases, with 10 bases between. This CDR3 is 13 amino acids long. The CDR3 spells CASSARGADTQYF. The CDR3 coding sequence is TGTGCCAGCAGCGCTAGGGGCGCAGATACGCAGTATTTT.

The rearrangement links TRBV6-6 to TRBJ1-1; TRBD1 might be the D (6 bases). The germline V gene has CDR1 MNHNY and CDR2 SVGAGI (reference sequence). This CDR3 spans 14 amino acids. Trimming pared 4 bases from V and 5 bases from J, leaving 14 bases between. The DNA of the CDR3 is TGTGCCAGCAGTTGGAACAGGGTGGTAACTGAAGCTTTCTTT. Protein sequence: CASSWNRVVTEAFF.

The rearrangement joins TRBV7-2 to TRBJ1-6; D is perhaps TRBD1 (5 bases). V was pared by 1 base and J by 3 bases, with 7 bases between. Germline CDR1 is SGHTA and CDR2 is FQGNSA. This CDR3 comprises 15 residues. The CDR3 DNA reads TGTGCCAGCAGCTTAGTTCAGGGCTATAATTCACCCCTCCACTTT. Protein product: CASSLVQGYNSPLHF.

In DNA, the CDR3 is TGTGCCGCCTCGACGGGTGAGAACACCGGGGAGCTGTTTTTT. Encoded protein: CAASTGENTGELFF. This chain joins TRBV10-3 and TRBJ2-2; D uncertain. The germline gives CDR1 ENHRY, CDR2 SYGVKD. The CDR3 extends over 14 amino acids. V was shortened by 11 bases and J by 1 base, with 14 bases between the two germline ends.

V is TRBV9 and J is TRBJ1-2, with D tentatively TRBD1 (6 bases). Trimming removed 4 bases at V and 8 bases at J, with 18 bases between. The CDR3 covers 14 residues. Germline V lookup: CDR1 SGDLS, CDR2 YYNGEE. The CDR3 bases are TGTGCCAGCAGCTCCTTGGTTGGGGGCTGGGGCTACACCTTC. Translating gives CASSSLVGGWGYTF.

V gene TRBV18 combines with J gene TRBJ2-7; TRBD1 aligns across 9 bases. V shed 0 bases and J 5 bases; nucleotides not matched to a gene: 5. Germline CDR1 reads KGHSH; CDR2 reads LQKENI. The CDR3 contains 15 residues. Written as DNA, the CDR3 is TGTGCCAGCTCACCACCGGGACAGGGAAACCACGAGCAGTACTTC. This translates into CASSPPGQGNHEQYF.

Only one count was recorded for this clone. This chain connects TRBV14 to TRBJ1-2, with 7 bases matching TRBD1. J was trimmed by 5 bases and V by 5 bases; bases with no gene match: 5. The length of the CDR3 is 13 residues. Germline loops: CDR1 SGHDN, CDR2 FVKESK. CDR3 DNA: TGTGCCAGCAGCTATTCAGGGGGTTATGGCTACACCTTC. It yields the protein CASSYSGGYGYTF.